One and the same sample provided the 10 T cell receptor beta chains below, sequenced in a study of T cells in Graves' hyperthyroidism and ophthalmopathy. TCR beta CDR3 regions were amplified from RNA transcripts. A first-round RT-PCR of the TCR CDR3 used the HTBI primer set. TCRdb re-called the multiplex PCR reads with MiXCR, one entry per CDR3 protein. This sample has around 480,000 distinct CDR3 sequences, with under 15% found just once. Source material: blood. The origin of the receptors is a young woman with Graves' hyperthyroidism.

This clonotype was picked up many times. V is TRBV11-2 and J is TRBJ1-2, with 8 positions matching TRBD1. Germline CDR1 and CDR2: SGHAT and FQNNGV. With 5 bases clipped from V and 4 bases from J, the junction kept 9 bases outside the gene matches. CDR3 length: 15 amino acids. DNA of the CDR3: TGTGCCAGCAGCCAAGGACAGGGTAGTATCTATGGCTACACCTTC. Amino acids: CASSQGQGSIYGYTF.

This clonotype has a count of ten or more. The rearrangement links TRBV6-1 to TRBJ2-7; 9 bases align to TRBD2. V was pared by 5 bases and J by 3 bases, with 5 bases of the junction left unmatched. The CDR3 runs 14 residues. Germline V gene lookup returns CDR1 MNHNS and CDR2 SASEGT. Here the CDR3 DNA reads TGTGCCAGCAGTCGATTAGCGGGAGACTACGAGCAGTACGTC. Translated, it gives CASSRLAGDYEQYV.

This clonotype appeared many times. The rearrangement joins TRBV2 to TRBJ1-2, with TRBD1 identical over 8 bases. CDR1 SNHLY and CDR2 FYNNEI come from the germline V gene. The CDR3 spans 15 residues. V shed 6 bases and J 4 bases; nucleotides not matched to a gene: 10. The CDR3 here is CASRPPGQVVYGYTF. The CDR3 DNA reads as TGTGCCAGCAGACCTCCGGGACAGGTGGTCTATGGCTACACCTTC.

Comment on this clonotype: This may come from a read error, since a much larger clone is one base off. The V gene is TRBV7-2, the J gene TRBJ2-4; 10 nucleotides line up with TRBD2. Germline CDR1 SGHTA, CDR2 FQGNSA. The CDR3 totals 16 residues. This chain's CDR3 is CASTSGTSEAKNIEYF. The CDR3 nucleotides read TGTGCCAGCACTTCGGGGACTAGCGAGGCCAAAAACATTGAGTACTTC.

This clonotype showed up many times. V and J are TRBV11-1 and TRBJ1-1; no clear D gene. CDR1 and CDR2 (germline): SGHAT, FQDESV (reference sequence). Trimming shortened V by 5 bases and J by 5 bases, and 9 bases separated the two germline ends. The CDR3 sequence is 12 residues long. The DNA for the CDR3 is TGTGCCAGCAGCAACAGTATTACTGAAGCTTTCTTT. Protein product: CASSNSITEAFF. Filled out from reference TRBV11-1 and TRBJ1-1, the complete variable domain reads EAEVAQSPRYKITEKSQAVAFWCDPISGHATLYWYRQILGQGPELLVQFQDESVVDDSQLPKDRFSAERLKGVDSTLKIQPAELGDSAMYLCASSNSITEAFFGQGTRLTVV.

This clonotype occurred many times. The chain has TRBV12-3 or TRBV12-4 and TRBJ2-3; D is perhaps TRBD2 (5 bases). The CDR3 sequence is 12 residues long. V dropped 5 bases and J dropped 9 bases, with 12 bases sitting between them. The CDR3 region is CASSRLMTTQYF. The CDR3 bases are TGTGCCAGCAGTCGACTAATGACGACGCAGTATTTT.

This clonotype was recorded at least ten times. The genes are TRBV4-2 and TRBJ2-7, with unresolved D. V was pared by 0 bases and J by 3 bases, with 12 bases between. Germline assignment: CDR1 LGHNA and CDR2 YNFKEQ. The CDR3 length is 15 residues. The CDR3 DNA reads TGTGCCAGCAGCCAAGATTCGGGCACCAACTACGAGCAGTACTTC. Its translation is CASSQDSGTNYEQYF.

This clonotype appeared many times. CDR3 amino acids: CASSYSSMTGDATQYF. Written as DNA, the CDR3 is TGTGCCAGCAGTTACTCGAGTATGACAGGGGATGCGACCCAGTACTTC. The rearrangement uses TRBV6-5 and TRBJ2-5, with 8 bases aligning to TRBD1. This CDR3 is 16 amino acids long. With 0 bases clipped from V and 7 bases from J, the junction kept 10 bases outside the gene matches. CDR1 MNHEY and CDR2 SVGAGI come from the germline V gene.

This clonotype was counted ten times or more. The chain recombines TRBV30 with TRBJ1-2, with 9 bases matching TRBD1. The CDR3 loop spans 13 amino acids. The germline CDR1 and CDR2 sequences are GTSNPN and SVGIG (reference sequence). Losses at the gene ends were 0 bases for V and 12 bases for J; bases not matched to a gene: 8. The CDR3 DNA is TGTGCCTGGAGTGTCGTAGACAGGGGGACGCACACCTTC. It specifies CAWSVVDRGTHTF.

This rearrangement joins TRBV3-1 to TRBJ1-5, with D tentatively TRBD1 (5 bases). CDR1 LGHDT and CDR2 YNNKEL come from the germline V gene (reference sequence). The V gene lost 0 bases and the J gene lost 7 bases, with 16 bases spanning the gap. The CDR3 runs 16 residues. CDR3 DNA: TGTGCCAGCAGCCAAGATGGGACGTTCTTGGGGCAGCCCCAGCATTTT. Amino acids: CASSQDGTFLGQPQHF.